The text below deals with one T cell receptor beta chain. Authors' data handling: Amplification with reference gene primers provided the estimates of nucleated cell counts. Here immunoSEQ multiplex PCR was the method, and the copy in TCRdb shows in-frame clones only, minus some. V and J calls plus clone size are reproduced from that table; the DNA served to infer D and trimming. The sample holds 200,000 to 300,000 clones; approximately 88% are singletons and the top ten take 2.5%. The data derive from a study of blood T cell repertoires in COVID-19. Whole-study context: Whether acute or convalescent, the COVID-19 samples came from the United States, Italy and Spain. PBMCs, B-cell-depleted T cells, or T cells provided the cDNA or gDNA that made up the material.

V gave up 0 bases and J gave up 0 bases, with 16 bases separating them. The length of the CDR3 is 18 residues. Germline CDR1 is SGDLS and CDR2 is YYNGEE. The genes are TRBV9 and TRBJ2-1; possible D gene TRBD2, 5 bases. The clonotype originates from a woman in her thirties or forties with acute COVID-19. The specimen was PBMCs or T cells enriched from blood (not recorded which). As DNA, the CDR3 is TGTGCCAGCAGCGTAGCCGTAGCGCTTTCGGGCTCCTACAATGAGCAGTTCTTC. Its protein product is CASSVAVALSGSYNEQFF.